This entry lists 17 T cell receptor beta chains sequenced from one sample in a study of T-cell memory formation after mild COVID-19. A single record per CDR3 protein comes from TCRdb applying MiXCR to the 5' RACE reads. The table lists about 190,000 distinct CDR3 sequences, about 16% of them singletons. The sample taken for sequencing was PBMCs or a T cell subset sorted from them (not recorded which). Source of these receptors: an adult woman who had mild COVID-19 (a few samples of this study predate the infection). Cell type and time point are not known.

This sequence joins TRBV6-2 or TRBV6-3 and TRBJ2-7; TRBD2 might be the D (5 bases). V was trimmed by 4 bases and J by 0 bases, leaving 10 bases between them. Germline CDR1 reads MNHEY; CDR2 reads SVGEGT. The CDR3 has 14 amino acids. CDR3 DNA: TGTGCCAGCAGTTTGACTACAACCTCCTACGAGCAGTACTTC. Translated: CASSLTTTSYEQYF.

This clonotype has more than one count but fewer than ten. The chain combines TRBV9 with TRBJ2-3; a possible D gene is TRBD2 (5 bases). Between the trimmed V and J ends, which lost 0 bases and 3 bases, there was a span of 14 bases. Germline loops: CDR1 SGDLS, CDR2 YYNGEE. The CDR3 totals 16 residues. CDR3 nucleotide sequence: TGTGCCAGCAGCGTAGGTCGGAGGCCGGAAACAGATACGCAGTATTTT. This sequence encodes CASSVGRRPETDTQYF.

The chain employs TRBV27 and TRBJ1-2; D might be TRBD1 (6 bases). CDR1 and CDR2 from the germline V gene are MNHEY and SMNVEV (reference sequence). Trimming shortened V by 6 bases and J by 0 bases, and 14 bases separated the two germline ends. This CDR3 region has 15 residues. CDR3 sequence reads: CASSPARTANYGYTF. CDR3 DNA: TGTGCCAGCAGCCCCGCGAGGACAGCTAACTATGGCTACACCTTC.

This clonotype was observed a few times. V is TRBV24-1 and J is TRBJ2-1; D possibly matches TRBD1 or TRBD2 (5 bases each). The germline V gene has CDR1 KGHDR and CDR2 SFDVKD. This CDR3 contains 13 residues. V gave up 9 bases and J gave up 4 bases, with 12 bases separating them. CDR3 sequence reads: CATGGGSYNEQFF. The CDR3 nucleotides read TGTGCCACCGGGGGTGGCTCTTACAATGAGCAGTTCTTC.

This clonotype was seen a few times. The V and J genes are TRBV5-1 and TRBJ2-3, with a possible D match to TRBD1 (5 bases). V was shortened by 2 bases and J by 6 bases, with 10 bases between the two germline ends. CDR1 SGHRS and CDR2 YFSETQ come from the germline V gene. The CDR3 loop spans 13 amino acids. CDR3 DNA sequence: TGCGCCAGCAGCTTTGGGGCAGCGGATACGCAGTATTTT. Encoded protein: CASSFGAADTQYF. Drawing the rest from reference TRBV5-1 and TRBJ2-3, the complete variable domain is KAGVTQTPRYLIKTRGQQVTLSCSPISGHRSVSWYQQTPGQGLQFLFEYFSETQRNKGNFPGRFSGRQFSNSRSEMNVSTLELGDSALYLCASSFGAADTQYFGPGTRLTVL.

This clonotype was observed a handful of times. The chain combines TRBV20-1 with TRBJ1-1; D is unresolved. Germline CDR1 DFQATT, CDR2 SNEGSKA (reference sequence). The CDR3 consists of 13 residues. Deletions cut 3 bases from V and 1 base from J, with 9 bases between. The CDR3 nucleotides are TGCAGTGCTAGTTGGGTACCGAACACTGAAGCTTTCTTT. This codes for CSASWVPNTEAFF.

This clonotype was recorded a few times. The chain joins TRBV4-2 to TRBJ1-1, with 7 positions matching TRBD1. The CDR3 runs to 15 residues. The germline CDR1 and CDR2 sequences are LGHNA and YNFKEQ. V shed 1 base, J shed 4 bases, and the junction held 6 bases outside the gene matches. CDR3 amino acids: CASSQGRGGSTEAFF. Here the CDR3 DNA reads TGTGCCAGCAGCCAAGGCAGGGGGGGATCCACTGAAGCTTTCTTT.

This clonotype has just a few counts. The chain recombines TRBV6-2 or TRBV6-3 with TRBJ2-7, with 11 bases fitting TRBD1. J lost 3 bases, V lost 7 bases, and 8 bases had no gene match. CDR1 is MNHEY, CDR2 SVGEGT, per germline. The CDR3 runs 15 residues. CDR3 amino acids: CASKSGQGAIYEQYF. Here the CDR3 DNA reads TGTGCCAGCAAATCAGGACAGGGGGCTATCTACGAGCAGTACTTC.

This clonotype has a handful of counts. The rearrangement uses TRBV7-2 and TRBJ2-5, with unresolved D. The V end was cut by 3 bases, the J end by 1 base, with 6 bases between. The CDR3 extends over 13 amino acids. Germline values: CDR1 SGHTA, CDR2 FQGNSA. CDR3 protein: CASSFSPQETQYF. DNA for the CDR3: TGTGCCAGCAGCTTTTCCCCCCAAGAGACCCAGTACTTC.

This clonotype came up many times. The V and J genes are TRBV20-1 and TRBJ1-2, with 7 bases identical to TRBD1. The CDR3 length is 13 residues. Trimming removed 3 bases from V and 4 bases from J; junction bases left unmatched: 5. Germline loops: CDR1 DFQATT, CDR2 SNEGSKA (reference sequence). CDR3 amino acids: CSASAGQPYGYTF. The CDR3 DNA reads TGCAGTGCTAGTGCGGGACAGCCCTATGGCTACACCTTC.

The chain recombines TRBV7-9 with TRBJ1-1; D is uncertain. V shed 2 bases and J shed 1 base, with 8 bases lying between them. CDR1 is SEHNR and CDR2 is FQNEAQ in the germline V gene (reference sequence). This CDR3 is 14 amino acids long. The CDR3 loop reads CASSLTVANTEAFF. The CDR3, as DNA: TGTGCCAGCAGCTTAACAGTGGCGAACACTGAAGCTTTCTTT.

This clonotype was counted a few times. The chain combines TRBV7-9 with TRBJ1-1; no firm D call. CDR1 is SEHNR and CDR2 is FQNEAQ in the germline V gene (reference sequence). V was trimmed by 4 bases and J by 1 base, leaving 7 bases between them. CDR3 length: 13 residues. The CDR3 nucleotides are TGTGCCAGCAGCTCTATAGCGAACACTGAAGCTTTCTTT. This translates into CASSSIANTEAFF.

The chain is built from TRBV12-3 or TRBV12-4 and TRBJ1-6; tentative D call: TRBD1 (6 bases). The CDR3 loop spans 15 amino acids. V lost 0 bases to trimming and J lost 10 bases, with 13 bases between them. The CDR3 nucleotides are TGTGCCAGCAGTTTAGCTAGGGGGGGGGGATCACCCCTCCACTTT. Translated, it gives CASSLARGGGSPLHF.

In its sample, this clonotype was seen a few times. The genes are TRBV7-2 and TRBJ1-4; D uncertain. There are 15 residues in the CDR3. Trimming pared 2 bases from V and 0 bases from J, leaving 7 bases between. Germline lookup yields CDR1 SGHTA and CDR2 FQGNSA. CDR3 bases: TGTGCCAGCAGCTTAACCAGCGCAACTAATGAAAAACTGTTTTTT. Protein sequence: CASSLTSATNEKLFF.

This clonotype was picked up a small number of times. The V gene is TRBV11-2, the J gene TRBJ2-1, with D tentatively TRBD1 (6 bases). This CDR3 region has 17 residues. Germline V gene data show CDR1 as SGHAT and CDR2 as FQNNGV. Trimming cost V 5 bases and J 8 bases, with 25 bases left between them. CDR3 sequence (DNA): TGTGCCAGCAGCGCGAGGGGCGACAGGAGGTATTTAGATGAGCAGTTCTTC. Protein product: CASSARGDRRYLDEQFF.

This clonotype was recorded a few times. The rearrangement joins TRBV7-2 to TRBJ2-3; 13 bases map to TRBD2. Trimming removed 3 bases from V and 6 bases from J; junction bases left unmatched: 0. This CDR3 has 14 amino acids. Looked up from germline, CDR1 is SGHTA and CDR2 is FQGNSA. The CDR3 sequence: CASSLTSGRDTQYF. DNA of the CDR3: TGTGCCAGCAGCTTGACTAGCGGGAGGGATACGCAGTATTTT.

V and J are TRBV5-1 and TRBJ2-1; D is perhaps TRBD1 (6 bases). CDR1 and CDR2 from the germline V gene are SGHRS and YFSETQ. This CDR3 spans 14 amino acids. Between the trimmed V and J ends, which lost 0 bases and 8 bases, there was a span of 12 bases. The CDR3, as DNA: TGCGCCAGCAGCTTGGGGGTCAGGGGCGATGAGCAGTTCTTC. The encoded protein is CASSLGVRGDEQFF.